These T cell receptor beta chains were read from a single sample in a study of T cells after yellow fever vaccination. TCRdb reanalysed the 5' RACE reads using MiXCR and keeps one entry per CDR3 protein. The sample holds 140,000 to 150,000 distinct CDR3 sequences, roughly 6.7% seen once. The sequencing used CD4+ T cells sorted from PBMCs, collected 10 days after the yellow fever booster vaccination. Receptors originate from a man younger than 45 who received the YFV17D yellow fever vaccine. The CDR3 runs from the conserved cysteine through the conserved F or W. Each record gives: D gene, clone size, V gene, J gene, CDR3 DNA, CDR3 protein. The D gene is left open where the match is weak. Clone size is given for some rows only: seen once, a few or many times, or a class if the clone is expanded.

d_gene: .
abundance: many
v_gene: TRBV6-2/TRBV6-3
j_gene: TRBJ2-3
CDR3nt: TGTGCCAGCAGGATGACAGGAAGCACAGATACGCAGTATTTT
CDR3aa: CASRMTGSTDTQYF

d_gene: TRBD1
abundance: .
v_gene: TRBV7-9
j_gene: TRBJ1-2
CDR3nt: TGTGCCAGCAGCCGGGAAGGACAGGGGGTCTATGGCTACACCTTC
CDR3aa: CASSREGQGVYGYTF

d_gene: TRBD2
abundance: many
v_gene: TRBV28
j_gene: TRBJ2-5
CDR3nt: TGTGCCAGCAGTCCAGCGGGAAAGGAGACCCAGTACTTC
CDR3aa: CASSPAGKETQYF

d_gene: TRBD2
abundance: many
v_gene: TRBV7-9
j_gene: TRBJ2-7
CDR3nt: TGTGCCAGCAGCTTAAGTGGCGGGAGCTTGAACGAGCAGTACTTC
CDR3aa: CASSLSGGSLNEQYF

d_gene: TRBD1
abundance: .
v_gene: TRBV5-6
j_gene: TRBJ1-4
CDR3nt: TGTGCCAGCAGGGGACAGTTAAATGACAAACTGTTTTTT
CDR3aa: CASRGQLNDKLFF

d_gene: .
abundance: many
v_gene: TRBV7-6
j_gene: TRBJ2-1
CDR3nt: TGTGCCAGCAGCCCAATCTCGAGCTCCTACAATGAGCAGTTCTTC
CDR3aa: CASSPISSSYNEQFF

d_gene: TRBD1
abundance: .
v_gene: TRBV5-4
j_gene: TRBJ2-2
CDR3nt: TGTGCCAGCAGCCCCACCACAGGGGGATATACCGGGGAGCTGTTTTTT
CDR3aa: CASSPTTGGYTGELFF

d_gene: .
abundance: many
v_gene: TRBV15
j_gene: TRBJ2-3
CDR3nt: TGTGCCACCAGCAGAGCGGGGCGGAGGACAGATACGCAGTATTTT
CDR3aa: CATSRAGRRTDTQYF

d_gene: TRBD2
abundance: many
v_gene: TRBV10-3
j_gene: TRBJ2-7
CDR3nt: TGTGCCATCGGAGTAGGACTAGAGGGCCACGAGCAGTACTTC
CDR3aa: CAIGVGLEGHEQYF

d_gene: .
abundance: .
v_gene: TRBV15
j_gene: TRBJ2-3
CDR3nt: TGTGCCACCAGCAGTGGGTATGATACGCAGTATTTT
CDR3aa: CATSSGYDTQYF

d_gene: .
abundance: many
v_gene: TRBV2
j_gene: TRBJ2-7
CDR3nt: TGTGCCAGCAGTGATGTTCCCGGCCTACGGAGCTACGAGCAGTACTTC
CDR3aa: CASSDVPGLRSYEQYF

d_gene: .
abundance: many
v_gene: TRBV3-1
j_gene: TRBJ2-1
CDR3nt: TGTGCCAGCAGCCAATACCTCGCCACCAATGAGCAGTTCTTC
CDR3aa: CASSQYLATNEQFF

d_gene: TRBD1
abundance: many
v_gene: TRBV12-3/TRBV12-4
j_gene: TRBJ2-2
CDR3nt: TGTGCCAGCAGTTTAGTGACAGGGGGTTACACCGGGGAGCTGTTTTTT
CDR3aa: CASSLVTGGYTGELFF

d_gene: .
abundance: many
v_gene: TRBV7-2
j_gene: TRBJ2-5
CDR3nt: TGTGCCAGCAGCAAAACGGGAGAACAGACCCAGTACTTC
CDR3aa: CASSKTGEQTQYF

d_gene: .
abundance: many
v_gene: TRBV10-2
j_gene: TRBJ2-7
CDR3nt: TGCGCCAGCAGTGAGCAGGGAGGCGAGCAGTACTTC
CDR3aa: CASSEQGGEQYF

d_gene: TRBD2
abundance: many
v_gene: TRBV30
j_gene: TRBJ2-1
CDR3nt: TGTGCCTGGAGTGTAGGGCTAGCGGACTACAATGAGCAGTTCTTC
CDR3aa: CAWSVGLADYNEQFF

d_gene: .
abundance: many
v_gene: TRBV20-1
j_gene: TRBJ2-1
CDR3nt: TGCAGTGCTAGGAGAGAGGTCGGTTCGGAGTTCTTC
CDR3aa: CSARREVGSEFF

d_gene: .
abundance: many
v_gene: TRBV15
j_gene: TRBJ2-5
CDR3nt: TGTGCCACCAGCAGAGATCGTCGACAGACCACCCAGTACTTC
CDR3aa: CATSRDRRQTTQYF

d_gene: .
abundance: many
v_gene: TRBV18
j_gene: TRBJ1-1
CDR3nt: TGTGCCAGCTCTGTGGGCCCAACAATTTACACTGAAGCTTTCTTT
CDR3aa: CASSVGPTIYTEAFF

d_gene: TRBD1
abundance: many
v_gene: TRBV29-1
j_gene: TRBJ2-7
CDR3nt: TGCAGCGTTCAGGGGGCGATTTACGAGCAGTACTTC
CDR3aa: CSVQGAIYEQYF

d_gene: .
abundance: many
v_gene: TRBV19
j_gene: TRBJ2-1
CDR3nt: TGTGCCAGTAGTTTCCGGGACTTTCAGTTCTTC
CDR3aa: CASSFRDFQFF

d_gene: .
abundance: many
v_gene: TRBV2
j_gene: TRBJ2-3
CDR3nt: TGTGCCAGCTCCAGGGTCCTCACAGATACGCAGTATTTT
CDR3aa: CASSRVLTDTQYF

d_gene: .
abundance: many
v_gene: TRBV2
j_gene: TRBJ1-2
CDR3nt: TGTGCCAGCATGGGGCAGCCGGGCGGCTACACCTTC
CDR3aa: CASMGQPGGYTF

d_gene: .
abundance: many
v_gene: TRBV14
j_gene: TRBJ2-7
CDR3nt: TGTGCCAGCAGCCAGACCGGGCGAGGTTCCTACGAGCAGTACTTC
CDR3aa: CASSQTGRGSYEQYF

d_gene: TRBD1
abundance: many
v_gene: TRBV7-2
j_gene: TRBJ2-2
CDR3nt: TGTGCCAGCAGCCTCGACAGGGTCGCCGGGGAGCTGTTTTTT
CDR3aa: CASSLDRVAGELFF

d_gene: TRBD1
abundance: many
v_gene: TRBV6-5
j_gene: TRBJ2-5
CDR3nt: TGTGCCAGCGGCCGCCGGACAGGGGATGACGAGACCCAGTACTTC
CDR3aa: CASGRRTGDDETQYF

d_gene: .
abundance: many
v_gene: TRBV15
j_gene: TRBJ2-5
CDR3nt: TGTGCCACCAGCAGAGACAGGGGAGAGACCCAGTACTTC
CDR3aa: CATSRDRGETQYF

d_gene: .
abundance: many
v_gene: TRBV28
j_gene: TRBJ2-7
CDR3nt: TGTGCCAGCAGTCCACAGCGCTACGAGCAGTACTTC
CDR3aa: CASSPQRYEQYF

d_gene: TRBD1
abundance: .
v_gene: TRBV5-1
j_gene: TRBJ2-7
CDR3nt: TGCGCCAGCAGCCTAACGGCGGGGACAGGGTCCTACGAGCAGTACTTC
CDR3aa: CASSLTAGTGSYEQYF

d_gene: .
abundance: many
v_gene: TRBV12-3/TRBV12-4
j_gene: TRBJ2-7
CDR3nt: TGTGCCGGGCCGGCGGAGCAGTACTTC
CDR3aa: CAGPAEQYF

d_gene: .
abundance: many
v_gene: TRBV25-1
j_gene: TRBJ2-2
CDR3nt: TGTGCCAGCAGGGCGCGAGGCTCTAAGAACACCGGGGAGCTGTTTTTT
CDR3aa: CASRARGSKNTGELFF

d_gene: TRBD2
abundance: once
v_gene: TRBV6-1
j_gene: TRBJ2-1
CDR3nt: TGTGCCACCCAAAAGAGACTAGCGGGAGATGAGCAGTTCTTC
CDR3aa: CATQKRLAGDEQFF

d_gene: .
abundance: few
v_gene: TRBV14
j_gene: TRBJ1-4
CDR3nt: TGTGCCAGCAGCGATACGTCATGGCGTGAAAAACTGTTTTTT
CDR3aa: CASSDTSWREKLFF

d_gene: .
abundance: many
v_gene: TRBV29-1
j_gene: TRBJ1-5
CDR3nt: TGCAGCGTTGGGGCGGAAAATCAGCCCCAGCATTTT
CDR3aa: CSVGAENQPQHF

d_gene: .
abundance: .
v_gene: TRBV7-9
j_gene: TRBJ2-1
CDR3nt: TGTGCCAGCAGCCGTATGGGAGGCTATCTGGTAACTGAGCAGTTCTTC
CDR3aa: CASSRMGGYLVTEQFF

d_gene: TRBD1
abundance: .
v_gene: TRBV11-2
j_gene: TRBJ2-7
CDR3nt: TGTGCCAGCAGCTCCCAGGGGGCGGGCGAGCAGTACTTC
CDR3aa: CASSSQGAGEQYF

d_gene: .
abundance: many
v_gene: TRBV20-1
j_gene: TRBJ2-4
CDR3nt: TGCAGTGCTACCCCACGGGGGACGGCCAAAAACATTCAGTACTTC
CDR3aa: CSATPRGTAKNIQYF

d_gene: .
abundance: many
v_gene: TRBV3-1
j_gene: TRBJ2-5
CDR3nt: TGTGCCAGCAGCCAAGGGGGAAGGGGCCAAGAGACCCAGTACTTC
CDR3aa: CASSQGGRGQETQYF

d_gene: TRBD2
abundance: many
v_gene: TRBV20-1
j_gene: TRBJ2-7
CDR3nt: TGCAGTGCTAGCCTGCCGGGGGGGAGGGCGTCCCTCTACGAGCAGTACTTC
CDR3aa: CSASLPGGRASLYEQYF

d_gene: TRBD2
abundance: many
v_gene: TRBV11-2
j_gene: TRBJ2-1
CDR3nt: TGTGCCAGCAGCTTAGAACCGCTAGCGGGAGTTGAGCAGTTCTTC
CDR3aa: CASSLEPLAGVEQFF

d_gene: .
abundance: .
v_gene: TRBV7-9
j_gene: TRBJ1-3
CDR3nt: TGTGCCAGCAGCTGGCTGGTGGGACATGGGGCTGGAAACACCATATATTTT
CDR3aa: CASSWLVGHGAGNTIYF

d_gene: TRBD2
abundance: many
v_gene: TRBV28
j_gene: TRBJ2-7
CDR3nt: TGTGCCAGCAGTCCCGTGTTCGGCGGGAGGATTGGGTCCTACGAGCAGTACTTC
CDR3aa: CASSPVFGGRIGSYEQYF

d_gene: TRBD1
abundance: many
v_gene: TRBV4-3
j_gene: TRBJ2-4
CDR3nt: TGCGCCAGCAGCCAAGATGCAGGGGGCGCAGCCAAAAACATTCAGTACTTC
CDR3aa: CASSQDAGGAAKNIQYF

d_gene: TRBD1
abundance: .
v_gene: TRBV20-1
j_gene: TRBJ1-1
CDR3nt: TGCAGTGCTAGAGATCGTTTACAGGGGGCTGCTGAAGCTTTCTTT
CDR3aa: CSARDRLQGAAEAFF

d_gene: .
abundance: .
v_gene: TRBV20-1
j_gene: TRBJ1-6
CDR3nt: TGCAGTGCTAGAGGTTCCTATAATTCACCCCTCCACTTT
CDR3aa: CSARGSYNSPLHF

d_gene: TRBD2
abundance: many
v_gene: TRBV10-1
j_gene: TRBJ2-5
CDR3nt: TGCGCCAGCAGTGAGTACAGCGGGAGTACAGAGACCCAGTACTTC
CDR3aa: CASSEYSGSTETQYF

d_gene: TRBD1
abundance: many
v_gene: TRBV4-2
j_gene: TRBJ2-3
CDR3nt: TGTGCCAGCAGCCAAGCCGGGACAGCGGGCACAGATACGCAGTATTTT
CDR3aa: CASSQAGTAGTDTQYF

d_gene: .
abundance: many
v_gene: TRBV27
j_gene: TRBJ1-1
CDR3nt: TGTGCCAGCACTATGTCGCGCGCGCGAGGCACTGAAGCTTTCTTT
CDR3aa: CASTMSRARGTEAFF

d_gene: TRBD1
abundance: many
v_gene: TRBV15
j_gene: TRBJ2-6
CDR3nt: TGTGCCACCAGCAGACTGGCGGCAGGGGGCGTCTCTGGGGCCAACGTCCTGACTTTC
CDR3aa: CATSRLAAGGVSGANVLTF

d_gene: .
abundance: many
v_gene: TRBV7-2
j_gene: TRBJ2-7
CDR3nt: TGTGCCAGCAGCCAACGGGGTTACGAGCAGTACTTC
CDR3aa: CASSQRGYEQYF

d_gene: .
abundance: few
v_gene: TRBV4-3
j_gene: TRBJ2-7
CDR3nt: TGCGCCAGCAGCCAAGGAAGGGAGCAGTACTTC
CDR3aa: CASSQGREQYF

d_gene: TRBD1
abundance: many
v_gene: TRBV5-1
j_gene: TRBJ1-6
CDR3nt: TGCGCCAGCAGCGAAGAAACAGGGGGATATAATTCACCCCTCCACTTT
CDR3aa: CASSEETGGYNSPLHF